These 22 T cell receptor beta chains originate from one sample sequenced in a study of blood T cell repertoires in COVID-19. Clones were sequenced by immunoSEQ multiplex PCR, and TCRdb holds only the in-frame ones, with some missing. This sample has tens of thousands of clones, with 86% found just once. Sequencing was done on a sample of peripheral blood. The source of these receptors is a human donor in a cohort sampled during active COVID-19.

V is TRBV3-1 (or the pseudogene TRBV3-2) and J is TRBJ2-1; 12 nucleotides align to TRBD1. CDR1 LGHDT and CDR2 YNNKEL come from the germline V gene (reference sequence). CDR3 length: 16 amino acids. V gave up 4 bases and J gave up 7 bases; unmatched junction bases: 8. The CDR3 spells CASSLPGQGAENEQFF. The CDR3 DNA reads as TGTGCCAGCAGCCTACCGGGACAGGGGGCGGAAAATGAGCAGTTCTTC.

CDR3 residues: CASNRGKTEAFF. CDR3 coding DNA: TGTGCCAGCAACAGGGGGAAGACTGAAGCTTTCTTT. The genes are TRBV6-5 and TRBJ1-1; 8 nucleotides agree with TRBD1. This CDR3 has 12 amino acids. V dropped 7 bases and J dropped 5; count of bases not matched to a gene: 3. The germline CDR1 and CDR2 sequences are MNHEY and SVGAGI.

The gene calls are TRBV25-1 and TRBJ1-2; 9 nucleotides match TRBD1. The CDR3 length is 13 residues. Per germline, CDR1 MGHDK and CDR2 SYGVNS. V dropped 4 bases and J dropped 4; count of bases not matched to a gene: 1. The CDR3 coding sequence is TGTGCCAGCAGTGGGGGACAGGGCTATGGCTACACCTTC. Its translation: CASSGGQGYGYTF.

This clone appeared a single time. This rearrangement joins TRBV12-3 or TRBV12-4 to TRBJ1-1, with D possibly matching TRBD1 (6 bases). This CDR3 contains 13 residues. Trimming removed 2 bases from V and 10 bases from J, with 14 bases in between. CDR3 sequence (DNA): TGTGCCAGCAGTTTAAGGTTACAGGGTGTAGCTTTCTTT. It is translated as CASSLRLQGVAFF.

The gene calls are TRBV30 and TRBJ2-1, with D possibly being TRBD2 (5 bases). CDR1 and CDR2 (germline): GTSNPN, SVGIG (reference sequence). The CDR3 loop spans 14 amino acids. Trimming took 3 bases from V and 2 from J, leaving 11 bases between them. The CDR3 nucleotides read TGTGCCTGGAGCTCACCCGGGGCCTACAATGAGCAGTTCTTC. Residues: CAWSSPGAYNEQFF.

This clone was observed a handful of times. The V and J genes are TRBV3-1 (or the pseudogene TRBV3-2) and TRBJ2-2, with D perhaps matching TRBD2 (6 bases). In germline, CDR1 is LGHDT, CDR2 YNNKEL (reference sequence). Trimming cost V 6 bases and J 6 bases, with 14 bases left between them. CDR3 size: 14 residues. The CDR3 region is CASRRRGEAGELFF. In DNA form, the CDR3 reads TGTGCCAGCAGACGTCGAGGGGAGGCCGGGGAGCTGTTTTTT.

V and J are TRBV27 and TRBJ2-2, with 7 bases aligning to TRBD1. Germline assignment: CDR1 MNHEY and CDR2 SMNVEV (reference sequence). V dropped 4 bases and J dropped 3; count of bases not matched to a gene: 11. This CDR3 spans 17 amino acids. The CDR3 coding sequence is TGTGCCAGCAGTTCGCACCACAGGGGTGGCGACACCGGGGAGCTGTTTTTT. This sequence encodes CASSSHHRGGDTGELFF.

The chain is built from TRBV7-2 and TRBJ2-1; 10 bases are shared with TRBD1. Germline V lookup: CDR1 SGHTA, CDR2 FQGNSA. With V trimmed by 2 bases and J by 2 bases, 3 bases remained unmatched. This CDR3 comprises 16 residues. CDR3 sequence reads: CASSLRDRGTYNEQFF. Here the CDR3 DNA reads TGTGCCAGCAGCTTAAGGGACAGGGGAACCTACAATGAGCAGTTCTTC.

The CDR3 protein is CASSLGVNQPQHF. CDR3 DNA: TGCGCCAGCAGCCTAGGGGTTAATCAGCCCCAGCATTTT. The chain recombines TRBV5-1 with TRBJ1-5; D might be TRBD1 (5 bases). Germline V gives CDR1 SGHRS, CDR2 YFSETQ. The CDR3 has 13 amino acids. Trimming removed 4 bases from V and 4 bases from J, with 9 bases in between.

The chain uses TRBV7-2 and TRBJ2-1; D possibly corresponds to TRBD1 (6 bases). The V gene's germline CDR1 is SGHTA and CDR2 FQGNSA. The V gene lost 4 bases and the J gene lost 9 bases, with 16 bases spanning the gap. The CDR3 covers 14 residues. The CDR3 region is CASSSRTNRAEQFF. The CDR3 bases are TGTGCCAGCAGCTCACGGACCAACAGGGCTGAGCAGTTCTTC.

J is TRBJ2-3 and V is TRBV21-1; the D call TRBD2 from the table was never checked on the DNA. TRBV21-1 is classified as a pseudogene. The length of the CDR3 is 17 residues. CDR3 region: CASSKRGKLAGTDTQYF. Written as DNA, the CDR3 is TGTGCCAGCAGCAAACGAGGGAAACTAGCGGGCACAGATACGCAGTATTTT.

This chain joins TRBV27 and TRBJ2-1; 16 positions agree with TRBD2. Germline V lookup: CDR1 MNHEY, CDR2 SMNVEV (reference sequence). This CDR3 comprises 17 residues. V dropped 7 bases and J dropped 4; count of bases not matched to a gene: 7. The CDR3: CASIGTSGRAGYNEQFF. CDR3 bases: TGTGCCAGCATCGGGACTAGCGGGAGGGCAGGGTACAATGAGCAGTTCTTC.

The chain carries TRBV2 and TRBJ1-1; TRBD1 is a possible D gene (5 bases). Germline V gene lookup returns CDR1 SNHLY and CDR2 FYNNEI. Trimming removed 5 bases at V and 5 bases at J, with 12 bases between. The CDR3 runs 13 residues. CDR3 sequence (DNA): TGTGCCAGCAGTTTCGGGGGAGGAACTGAAGCTTTCTTT. Its translation is CASSFGGGTEAFF. Drawing the rest from reference TRBV2 and TRBJ1-1, the complete variable domain is EPEVTQTPSHQVTQMGQEVILRCVPISNHLYFYWYRQILGQKVEFLVSFYNNEISEKSEIFDDQFSVERPDGSNFTLKIRSTKLEDSAMYFCASSFGGGTEAFFGQGTRLTVV.

J is TRBJ2-7 and V is TRBV21-1; TRBD2, the D gene given by the table, was not confirmed from the DNA. TRBV21-1 is a pseudogene. The CDR3 contains 18 residues. CDR3: CASSNMTSGSVGTYEQYF. The CDR3 DNA reads TGTGCCAGCAGCAACATGACTAGCGGGAGTGTTGGAACCTACGAGCAGTACTTC.

This clone was recorded once. CDR3: CASSPTPGQGSYEQYF. The DNA for the CDR3 is TGTGCCAGCAGTCCGACTCCGGGACAGGGTTCCTACGAGCAGTACTTC. V and J are TRBV27 and TRBJ2-7; 9 bases line up with TRBD1. The CDR3 is 16 residues long. With 5 bases clipped from V and 1 base from J, the junction kept 9 bases outside the gene matches. The germline CDR1 and CDR2 sequences are MNHEY and SMNVEV (reference sequence).

This chain joins TRBV11-3 and TRBJ2-3; 11 positions match TRBD2. The ends lost 4 bases at V and 3 bases at J; junction bases unmatched: 3. The germline CDR1 and CDR2 sequences are SGHNT and YENEEA. This CDR3 comprises 15 residues. The CDR3 reads CASSSSGRRTDTQYF. CDR3 coding DNA: TGTGCCAGCAGCTCTAGCGGGAGGAGGACAGATACGCAGTATTTT.

V gene TRBV29-1 combines with J gene TRBJ2-7, with 8 bases lining up with TRBD2. V trimming: 4 bases; J trimming: 5 bases; junction bases outside the gene matches: 13. From germline, CDR1 is SQVTM and CDR2 ANQGSEA. This CDR3 contains 15 residues. The CDR3 spells CSVVIVSGSGDEQYF. For the CDR3, the DNA is TGCAGCGTTGTGATCGTGAGCGGGAGTGGCGACGAGCAGTACTTC.

This clone turned up a few times. This chain joins TRBV29-1 and TRBJ2-1, with D perhaps matching TRBD2 (6 bases). The CDR3 runs 12 residues. Looked up from germline, CDR1 is SQVTM and CDR2 is ANQGSEA. Trimming took 4 bases from V and 9 from J, leaving 13 bases between them. The CDR3 coding sequence is TGCAGCGTTGGGGGGGTAGCGCCTGAGCAGTTCTTC. Translated: CSVGGVAPEQFF.

This rearrangement joins TRBV2 to TRBJ2-5, with 9 bases matching TRBD2. The germline CDR1 and CDR2 sequences are SNHLY and FYNNEI. CDR3 length equals 14 residues. J gave up 1 base and V 8 bases, and 5 bases lay outside the gene matches. This CDR3 is CASCLAGTQETQYF. The CDR3 DNA is TGTGCCAGCTGCCTAGCGGGGACCCAAGAGACCCAGTACTTC.

The gene calls are TRBV11-3 and TRBJ2-1; possibly TRBD2 for D (6 bases). The V end lost 5 bases, the J end lost 7 bases, and 18 bases lay between the germline ends. The CDR3 loop spans 15 amino acids. Germline V gene sequence: CDR1 SGHNT, CDR2 YENEEA. The CDR3 protein is CASSPDGGPLNEQFF. The CDR3 DNA reads as TGTGCCAGCAGCCCGGACGGAGGGCCGTTAAATGAGCAGTTCTTC.

Here the CDR3 DNA reads TGTGCCAGCAGTTCAAACGGACAGGGGATACCCTACGAGCAGTACTTC. Protein product: CASSSNGQGIPYEQYF. V is TRBV28 and J is TRBJ2-7, with 9 bases lining up with TRBD1. V was pared by 4 bases and J by 2 bases, with 9 bases of the junction left unmatched. Germline V lookup: CDR1 MDHEN, CDR2 SYDVKM. CDR3 length: 16 residues.

CDR3 in DNA: TGTGCCAGCAGTGATCTGGCAGGGGGAAGGAATCAGCCCCAGCATTTT. It is translated as CASSDLAGGRNQPQHF. The J gene is TRBJ1-5, the V gene TRBV2; 7 bases line up with TRBD1. V was pared by 3 bases and J by 4 bases, with 9 bases of the junction left unmatched. Looked up from germline, CDR1 is SNHLY and CDR2 is FYNNEI. This CDR3 is 16 amino acids long.